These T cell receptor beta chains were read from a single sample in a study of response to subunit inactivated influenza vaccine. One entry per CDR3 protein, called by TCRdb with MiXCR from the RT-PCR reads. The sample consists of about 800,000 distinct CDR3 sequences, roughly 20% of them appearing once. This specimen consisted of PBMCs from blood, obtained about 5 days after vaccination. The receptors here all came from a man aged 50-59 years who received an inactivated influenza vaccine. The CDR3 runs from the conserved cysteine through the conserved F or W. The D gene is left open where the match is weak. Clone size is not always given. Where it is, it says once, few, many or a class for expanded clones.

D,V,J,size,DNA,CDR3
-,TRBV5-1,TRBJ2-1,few,TGCGCCAGCAGCTTGGCCACAGGGAACAATGAGCAGTTCTTC,CASSLATGNNEQFF
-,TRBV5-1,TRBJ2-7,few,TGCGCCAGCAGCTTGGTTCCAGCCTACGAGCAGTACTTC,CASSLVPAYEQYF
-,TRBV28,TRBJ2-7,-,TGTGCCAGCAGTTTGACGAAGGCGCCCTACGAGCAGTACTTC,CASSLTKAPYEQYF
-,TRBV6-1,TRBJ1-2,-,TGTGCCAGCAGACGCACAGATGCCTATGGCTACACCTTC,CASRRTDAYGYTF
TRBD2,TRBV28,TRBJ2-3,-,TGTGCCAGCAGTGCGGGACTAGCGGGGGGCCAGCGCACAGATACGCAGTATTTT,CASSAGLAGGQRTDTQYF
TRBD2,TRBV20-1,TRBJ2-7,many,TGCAGTGCTAGTCCGACTAGCGGCCCCTACGAGCAGTACTTC,CSASPTSGPYEQYF
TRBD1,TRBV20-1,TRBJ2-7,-,TGCAGTGCCCCAACAGGGGACAGGGTTTTTTCCTACGAGCAGTACTTC,CSAPTGDRVFSYEQYF
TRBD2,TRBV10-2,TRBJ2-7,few,TGCGCCAGCAGTGAGGGGGGGGTCTCCGAGCAGTACTTC,CASSEGGVSEQYF
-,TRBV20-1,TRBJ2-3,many,TGCAGTGCTACGGGGCGAGATACGCAGTATTTT,CSATGRDTQYF
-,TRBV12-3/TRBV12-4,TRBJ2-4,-,TGTGCCAGCAGTTTAGTCGAGGGGGGCTTCGCCAAAAACATTCAGTACTTC,CASSLVEGGFAKNIQYF
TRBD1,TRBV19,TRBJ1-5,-,TGTGCCAGTAGTCCGCTGGAATGGGGACAGTTTAAGCCCCAGCATTTT,CASSPLEWGQFKPQHF
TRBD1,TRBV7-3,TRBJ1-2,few,TGTGCCAGCAGCTCTTCAGGGGGCGTTGGCTACACCTTC,CASSSSGGVGYTF
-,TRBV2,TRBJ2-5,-,TGTGCCAGCAGTGCTGGTTCCGACAGGTCCGTTGGGACCCAGTACTTC,CASSAGSDRSVGTQYF
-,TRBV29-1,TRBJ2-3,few,TGCAGCGTTGAAGAACGACTCCGCACAGATACGCAGTATTTT,CSVEERLRTDTQYF
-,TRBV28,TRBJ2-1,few,TGTGCCAGCAGTCACTTGCCCAATGAGCAGTTCTTC,CASSHLPNEQFF
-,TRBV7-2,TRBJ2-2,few,TGTGCCAGCAGCTTAGTCGGGCACCGGGAGCTGTTTTTT,CASSLVGHRELFF
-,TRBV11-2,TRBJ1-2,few,TGTGCCAGCAGTCGGTCGGCCTACTATGGCTACACCTTC,CASSRSAYYGYTF
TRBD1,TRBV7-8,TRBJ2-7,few,TGTGCCAGCAGCATACAACAGGGGATCAGCTCCTACGAGCAGTACTTC,CASSIQQGISSYEQYF
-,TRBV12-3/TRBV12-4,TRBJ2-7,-,TGTGCCAGCAGTTTATTACAGGGCCACGAGCAGTACTTC,CASSLLQGHEQYF
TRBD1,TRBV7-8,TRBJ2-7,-,TGTGCCAGCATCCGGGACAGGGGGCGGTACGAGCAGTACTTC,CASIRDRGRYEQYF
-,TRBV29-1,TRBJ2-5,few,TGCAGCGTTGTGTCCAGCCTCTATGAGACCCAGTACTTC,CSVVSSLYETQYF
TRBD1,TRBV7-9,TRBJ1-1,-,TGTGCCAGCAGCCTAGACGGACAGGGCAAAGCTTTCTTT,CASSLDGQGKAFF
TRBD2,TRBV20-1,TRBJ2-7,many,TGCAGTGCCGGTTTTAGCGGGGGGGCTAGGGAGCAGTACTTC,CSAGFSGGAREQYF
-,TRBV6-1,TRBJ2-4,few,TGTGCCAGCGGGTCGACAGCCAAAAACATTCAGTACTTC,CASGSTAKNIQYF
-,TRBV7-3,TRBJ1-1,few,TGTGCCAGCAGCTTAAGTCCTGACACTGAAGCTTTCTTT,CASSLSPDTEAFF
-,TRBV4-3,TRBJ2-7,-,TGCGCCAGCAGCCAGGACCCTGGGAGGGAGCAGTACTTC,CASSQDPGREQYF
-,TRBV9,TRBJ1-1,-,TGTGCCAGCAGCCCCCATCCCGGCTCTGAAGCTTTCTTT,CASSPHPGSEAFF
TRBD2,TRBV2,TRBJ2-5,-,TGTGCCAGCAGTGGTCTAGCGGGGGGGCAAGAGACCCAGTACTTC,CASSGLAGGQETQYF
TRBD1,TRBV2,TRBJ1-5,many,TGTGCCAGCAGAGACAGGGGAAATCAGCCCCAGCATTTT,CASRDRGNQPQHF
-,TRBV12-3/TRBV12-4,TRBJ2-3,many,TGTGCCAGCAGTTCCGGGCCTACCATCACAGATACGCAGTATTTT,CASSSGPTITDTQYF
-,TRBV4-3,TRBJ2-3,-,TGCGCCAGCAGCCAAGACATCACAGATACGCAGTATTTT,CASSQDITDTQYF
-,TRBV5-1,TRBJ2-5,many,TGCGCCAGCAGCTTGGAGGGCGGACAAGAGACCCAGTACTTC,CASSLEGGQETQYF
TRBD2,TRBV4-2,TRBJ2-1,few,TGTGCCAGCAGCCAAGATCTTACTAGCGGGGGGGATCGGCAGTTCTTC,CASSQDLTSGGDRQFF
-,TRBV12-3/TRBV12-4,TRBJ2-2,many,TGTGCCAGCAGTTCCCAGACAGTCACCGGGGAGCTGTTTTTT,CASSSQTVTGELFF
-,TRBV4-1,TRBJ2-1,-,TGCGCCAGCCGCCCGCTCGGTGTGTCCTACAATGAGCAGTTCTTC,CASRPLGVSYNEQFF
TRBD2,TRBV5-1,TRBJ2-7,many,TGCGCCAGCAGCTTGGGGGTAGCGGGAGACTACGAGCAGTACTTC,CASSLGVAGDYEQYF
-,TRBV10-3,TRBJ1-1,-,TGTGCCATCAGCCAAGGGTCGGTCGACACTGAAGCTTTCTTT,CAISQGSVDTEAFF
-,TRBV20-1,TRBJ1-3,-,TGCAGTGCTAGAGATTCCCGGGCAAACTCTGGAAACACCATATATTTT,CSARDSRANSGNTIYF